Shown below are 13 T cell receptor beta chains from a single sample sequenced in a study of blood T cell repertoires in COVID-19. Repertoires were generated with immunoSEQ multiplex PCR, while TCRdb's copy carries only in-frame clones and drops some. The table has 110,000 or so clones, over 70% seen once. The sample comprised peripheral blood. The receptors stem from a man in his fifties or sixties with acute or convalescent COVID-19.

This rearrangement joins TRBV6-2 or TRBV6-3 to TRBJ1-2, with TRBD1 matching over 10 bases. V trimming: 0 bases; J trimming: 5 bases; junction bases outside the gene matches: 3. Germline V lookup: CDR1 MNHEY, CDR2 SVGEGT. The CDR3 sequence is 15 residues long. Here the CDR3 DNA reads TGTGCCAGCAGTTACTCGGGGACAGGGGCTTATGGCTACACCTTC. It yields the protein CASSYSGTGAYGYTF.

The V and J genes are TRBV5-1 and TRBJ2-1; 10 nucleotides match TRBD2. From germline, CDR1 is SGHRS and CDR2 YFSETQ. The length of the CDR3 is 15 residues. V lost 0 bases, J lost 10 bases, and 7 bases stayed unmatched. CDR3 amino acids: CASSLAQRGGQEQFF. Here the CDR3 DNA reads TGCGCCAGCAGCTTGGCGCAGCGGGGGGGCCAAGAGCAGTTCTTC.

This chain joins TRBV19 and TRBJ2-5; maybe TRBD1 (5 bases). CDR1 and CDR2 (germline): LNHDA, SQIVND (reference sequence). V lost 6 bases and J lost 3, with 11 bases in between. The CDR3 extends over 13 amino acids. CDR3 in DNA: TGTGCCAGTAGCAGCCAGGACAAAGAGACCCAGTACTTC. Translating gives CASSSQDKETQYF.

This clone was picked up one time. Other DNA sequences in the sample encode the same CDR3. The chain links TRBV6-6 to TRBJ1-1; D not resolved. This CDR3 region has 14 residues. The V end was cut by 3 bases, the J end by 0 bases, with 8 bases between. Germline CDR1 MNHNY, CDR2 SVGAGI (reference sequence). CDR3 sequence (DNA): TGTGCCAGCAGTTATCCAGAATTGAACACTGAAGCTTTCTTT. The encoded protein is CASSYPELNTEAFF.

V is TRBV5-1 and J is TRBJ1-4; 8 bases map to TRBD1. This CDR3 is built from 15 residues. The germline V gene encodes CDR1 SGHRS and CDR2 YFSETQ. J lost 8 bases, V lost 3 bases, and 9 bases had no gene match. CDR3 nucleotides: TGCGCCAGCAGCTCCAATCAGGGGGCACAAGAAAAACTGTTTTTT. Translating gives CASSSNQGAQEKLFF.

The CDR3 loop reads CASSPRGSGGNTIYF. The CDR3 nucleotides read TGCGCCAGCAGCCCGCGGGGGTCGGGAGGAAACACCATATATTTT. The chain links TRBV5-1 to TRBJ1-3, with D perhaps matching TRBD1 (5 bases). V lost 4 bases to trimming and J lost 4 bases, with 15 bases between them. The CDR3 runs to 15 residues. Germline V lookup: CDR1 SGHRS, CDR2 YFSETQ.

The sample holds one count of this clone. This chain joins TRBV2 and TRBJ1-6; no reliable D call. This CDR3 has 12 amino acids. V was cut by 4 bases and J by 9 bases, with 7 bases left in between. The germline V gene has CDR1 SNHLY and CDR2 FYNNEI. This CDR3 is CASSVEGSPLHF. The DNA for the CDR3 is TGTGCCAGCAGTGTTGAGGGTTCACCCCTCCACTTT.

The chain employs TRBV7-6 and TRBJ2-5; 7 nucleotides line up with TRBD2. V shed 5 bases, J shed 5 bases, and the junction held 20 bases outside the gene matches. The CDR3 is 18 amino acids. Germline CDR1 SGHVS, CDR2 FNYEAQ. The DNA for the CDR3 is TGTGCCAGCAGCCCCGACCCCGTCGAGCGGGGCCCCCGGGAGACCCAGTACTTC. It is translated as CASSPDPVERGPRETQYF.

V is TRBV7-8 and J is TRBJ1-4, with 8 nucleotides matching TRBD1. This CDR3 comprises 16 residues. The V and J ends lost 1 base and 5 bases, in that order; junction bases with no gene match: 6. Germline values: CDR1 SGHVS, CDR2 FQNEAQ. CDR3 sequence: CASSLGQGQRNEKLFF. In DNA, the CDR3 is TGTGCCAGCAGCTTAGGACAGGGGCAGAGAAATGAAAAACTGTTTTTT.

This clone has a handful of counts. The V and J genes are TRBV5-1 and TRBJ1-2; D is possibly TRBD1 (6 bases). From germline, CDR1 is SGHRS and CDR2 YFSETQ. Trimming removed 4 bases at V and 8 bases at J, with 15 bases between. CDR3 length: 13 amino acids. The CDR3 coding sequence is TGCGCCAGCAGCCCGCAGGGGCAGAGGGGCTACACCTTC. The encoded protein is CASSPQGQRGYTF. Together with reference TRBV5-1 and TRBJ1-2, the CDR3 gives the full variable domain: KAGVTQTPRYLIKTRGQQVTLSCSPISGHRSVSWYQQTPGQGLQFLFEYFSETQRNKGNFPGRFSGRQFSNSRSEMNVSTLELGDSALYLCASSPQGQRGYTFGSGTRLTVV.

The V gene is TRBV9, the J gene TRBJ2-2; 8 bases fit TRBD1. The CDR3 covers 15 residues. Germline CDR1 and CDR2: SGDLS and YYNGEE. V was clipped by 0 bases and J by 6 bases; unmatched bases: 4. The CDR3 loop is CASSVGTGTAGELFF. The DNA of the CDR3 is TGTGCCAGCAGCGTAGGGACAGGGACCGCCGGGGAGCTGTTTTTT.

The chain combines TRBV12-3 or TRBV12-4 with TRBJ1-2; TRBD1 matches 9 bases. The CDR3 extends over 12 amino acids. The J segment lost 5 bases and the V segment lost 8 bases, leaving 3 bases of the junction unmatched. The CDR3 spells CASSDRGYGYTF. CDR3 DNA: TGTGCCAGCTCGGACAGGGGTTATGGCTACACCTTC.

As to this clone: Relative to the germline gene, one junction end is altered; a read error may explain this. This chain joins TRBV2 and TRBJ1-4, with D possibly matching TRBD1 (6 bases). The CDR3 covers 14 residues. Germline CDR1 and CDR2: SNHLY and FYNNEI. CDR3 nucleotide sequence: TGTGCCAGCAGTGAGGGGACAACGAATGAAAAACTGTTTTTT. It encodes CASSEGTTNEKLFF.